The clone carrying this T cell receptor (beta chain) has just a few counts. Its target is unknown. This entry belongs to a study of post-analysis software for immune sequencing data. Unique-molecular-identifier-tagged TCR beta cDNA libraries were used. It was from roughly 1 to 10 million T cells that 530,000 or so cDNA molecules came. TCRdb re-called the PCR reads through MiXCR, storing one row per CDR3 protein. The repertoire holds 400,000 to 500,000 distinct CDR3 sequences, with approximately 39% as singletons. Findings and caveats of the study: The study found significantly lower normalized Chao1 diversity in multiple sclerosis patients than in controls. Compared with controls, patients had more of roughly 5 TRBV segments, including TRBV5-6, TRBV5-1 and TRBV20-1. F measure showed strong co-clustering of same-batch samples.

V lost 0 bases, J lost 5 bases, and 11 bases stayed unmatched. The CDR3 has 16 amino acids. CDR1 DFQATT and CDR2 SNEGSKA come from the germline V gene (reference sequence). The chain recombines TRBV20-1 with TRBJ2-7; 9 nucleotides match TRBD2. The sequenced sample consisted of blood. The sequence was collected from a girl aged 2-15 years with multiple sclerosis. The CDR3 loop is CSARDLLAGRQDEQYF. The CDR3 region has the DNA TGCAGTGCTAGAGATCTGCTAGCGGGACGCCAGGACGAGCAGTACTTC.